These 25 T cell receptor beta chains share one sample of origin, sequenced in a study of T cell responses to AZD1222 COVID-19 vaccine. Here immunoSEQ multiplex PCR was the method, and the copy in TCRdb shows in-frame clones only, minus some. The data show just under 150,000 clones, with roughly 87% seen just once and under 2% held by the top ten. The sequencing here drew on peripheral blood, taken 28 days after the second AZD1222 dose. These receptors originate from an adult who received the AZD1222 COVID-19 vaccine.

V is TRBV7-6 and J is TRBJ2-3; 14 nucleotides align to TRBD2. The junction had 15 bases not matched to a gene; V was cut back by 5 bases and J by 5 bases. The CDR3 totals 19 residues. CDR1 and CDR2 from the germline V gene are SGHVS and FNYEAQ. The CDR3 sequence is CASSLQTSGRALGEDTQYF. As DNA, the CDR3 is TGTGCCAGCAGCCTCCAGACTAGCGGGAGGGCCCTTGGTGAAGATACGCAGTATTTT.

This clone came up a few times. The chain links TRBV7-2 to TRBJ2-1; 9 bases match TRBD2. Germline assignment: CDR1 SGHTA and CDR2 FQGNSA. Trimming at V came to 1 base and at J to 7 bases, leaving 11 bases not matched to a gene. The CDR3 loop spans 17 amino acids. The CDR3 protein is CASSLVGLAGWGNEQFF. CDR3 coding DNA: TGTGCCAGCAGCTTAGTTGGTCTAGCGGGGTGGGGGAATGAGCAGTTCTTC.

This chain's CDR3 is CASSVRSGKNNEQFF. The CDR3 region has the DNA TGTGCCAGCAGTGTGCGTAGCGGGAAGAACAATGAGCAGTTCTTC. J is TRBJ2-1 and V is TRBV2, with 8 bases fitting TRBD2. V was pared by 4 bases and J by 5 bases, with 7 bases of the junction left unmatched. Germline V CDR1 and CDR2: SNHLY, FYNNEI. The CDR3 covers 15 residues.

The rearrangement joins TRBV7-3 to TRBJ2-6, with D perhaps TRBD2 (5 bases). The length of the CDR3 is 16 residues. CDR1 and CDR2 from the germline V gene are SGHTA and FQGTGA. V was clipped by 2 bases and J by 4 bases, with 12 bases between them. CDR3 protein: CASSLVLGRGANVLTF. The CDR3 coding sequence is TGTGCCAGCAGCTTAGTCTTAGGGAGAGGGGCCAACGTCCTGACTTTC.

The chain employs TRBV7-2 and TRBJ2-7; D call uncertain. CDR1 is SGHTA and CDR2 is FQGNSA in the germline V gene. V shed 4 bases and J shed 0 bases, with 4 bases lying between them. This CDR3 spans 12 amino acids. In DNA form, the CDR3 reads TGTGCCAGCAGCTCGCCCTCCTACGAGCAGTACTTC. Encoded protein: CASSSPSYEQYF.

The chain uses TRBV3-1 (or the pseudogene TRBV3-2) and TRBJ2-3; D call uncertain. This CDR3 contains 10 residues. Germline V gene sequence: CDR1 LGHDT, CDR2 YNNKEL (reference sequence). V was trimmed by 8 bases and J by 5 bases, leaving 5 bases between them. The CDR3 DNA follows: TGTGCCAGCGGAATAGATACGCAGTATTTT. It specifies CASGIDTQYF.

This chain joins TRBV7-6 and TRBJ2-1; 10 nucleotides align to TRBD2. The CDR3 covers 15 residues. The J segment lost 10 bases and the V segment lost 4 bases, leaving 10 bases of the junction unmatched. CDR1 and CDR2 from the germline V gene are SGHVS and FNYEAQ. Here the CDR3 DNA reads TGTGCCAGCAGCTCACGGGGGACTAGCGTAGAAGAGCAGTTCTTC. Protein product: CASSSRGTSVEEQFF.

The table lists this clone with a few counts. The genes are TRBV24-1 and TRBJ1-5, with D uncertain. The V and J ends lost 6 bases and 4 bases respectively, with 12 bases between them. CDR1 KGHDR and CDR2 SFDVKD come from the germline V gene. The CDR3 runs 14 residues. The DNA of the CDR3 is TGTGCCACCAGTTCGGAAGTAGCAAATCAGCCCCAGCATTTT. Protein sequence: CATSSEVANQPQHF.

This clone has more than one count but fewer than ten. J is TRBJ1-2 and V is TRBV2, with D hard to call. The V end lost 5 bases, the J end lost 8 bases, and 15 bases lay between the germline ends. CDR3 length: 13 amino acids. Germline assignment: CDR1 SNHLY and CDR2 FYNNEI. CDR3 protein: CASSPRESSGYTF. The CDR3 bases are TGTGCCAGCAGTCCCCGGGAGAGCTCCGGCTACACCTTC.

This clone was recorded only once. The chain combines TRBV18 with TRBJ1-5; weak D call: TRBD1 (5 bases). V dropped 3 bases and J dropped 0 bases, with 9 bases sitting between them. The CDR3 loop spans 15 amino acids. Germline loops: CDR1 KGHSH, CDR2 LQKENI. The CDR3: CASSPQGGSNQPQHF. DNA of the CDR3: TGTGCCAGCTCACCCCAGGGAGGTAGCAATCAGCCCCAGCATTTT.

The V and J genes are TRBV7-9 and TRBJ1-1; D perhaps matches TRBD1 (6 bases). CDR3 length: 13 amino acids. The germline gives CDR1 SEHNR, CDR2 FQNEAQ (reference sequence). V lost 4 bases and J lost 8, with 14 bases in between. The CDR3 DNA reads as TGTGCCAGCAGCTCGGACCTAACAGGGGAAGCTTTCTTT. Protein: CASSSDLTGEAFF.

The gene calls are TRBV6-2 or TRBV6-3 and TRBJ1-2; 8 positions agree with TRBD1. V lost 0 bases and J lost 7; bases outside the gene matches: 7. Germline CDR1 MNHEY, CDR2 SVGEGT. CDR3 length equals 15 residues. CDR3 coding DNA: TGTGCCAGCAGTTACTCGGACAGGGATCTGGGTGGCTACACCTTC. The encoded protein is CASSYSDRDLGGYTF.

The CDR3 reads CASSYGMSSYNEQFF. In DNA, the CDR3 is TGTGCCAGCAGTTACGGGATGAGCTCCTACAATGAGCAGTTCTTC. This chain uses TRBV6-2 or TRBV6-3 with TRBJ2-1; D remains unclear. Germline V gene sequence: CDR1 MNHEY, CDR2 SVGEGT. This CDR3 is 15 amino acids long. The germline V and J ends were trimmed by 2 bases and 0 bases, with 8 bases remaining between them.

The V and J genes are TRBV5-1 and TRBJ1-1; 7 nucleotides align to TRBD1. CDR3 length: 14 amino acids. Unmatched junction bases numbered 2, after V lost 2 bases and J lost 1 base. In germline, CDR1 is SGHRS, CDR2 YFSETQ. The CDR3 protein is CASSFTGANTEAFF. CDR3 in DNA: TGCGCCAGCAGCTTCACAGGGGCGAACACTGAAGCTTTCTTT. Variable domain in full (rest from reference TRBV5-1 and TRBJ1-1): KAGVTQTPRYLIKTRGQQVTLSCSPISGHRSVSWYQQTPGQGLQFLFEYFSETQRNKGNFPGRFSGRQFSNSRSEMNVSTLELGDSALYLCASSFTGANTEAFFGQGTRLTVV.

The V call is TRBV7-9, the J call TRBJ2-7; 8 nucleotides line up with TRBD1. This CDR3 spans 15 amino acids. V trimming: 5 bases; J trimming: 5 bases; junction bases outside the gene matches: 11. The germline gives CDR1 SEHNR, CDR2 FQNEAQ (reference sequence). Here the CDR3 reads CASSPGQGPWDEQYF. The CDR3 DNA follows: TGTGCCAGCAGCCCAGGACAGGGTCCGTGGGACGAGCAGTACTTC. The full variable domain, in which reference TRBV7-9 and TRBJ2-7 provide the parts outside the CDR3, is DTGVSQNPRHKITKRGQNVTFRCDPISEHNRLYWYRQTLGQGPEFLTYFQNEAQLEKSRLLSDRFSAERPKGSFSTLEIQRTEQGDSAMYLCASSPGQGPWDEQYFGPGTRLTVT.

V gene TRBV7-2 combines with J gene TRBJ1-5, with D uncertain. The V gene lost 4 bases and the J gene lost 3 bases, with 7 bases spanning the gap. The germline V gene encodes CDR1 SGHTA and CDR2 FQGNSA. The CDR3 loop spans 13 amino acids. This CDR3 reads CASSYINNQPQHF. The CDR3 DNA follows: TGTGCCAGCAGCTACATCAACAATCAGCCCCAGCATTTT.

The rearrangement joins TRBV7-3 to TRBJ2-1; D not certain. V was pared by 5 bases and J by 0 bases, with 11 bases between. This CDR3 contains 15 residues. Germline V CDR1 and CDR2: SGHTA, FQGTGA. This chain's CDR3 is CASSPDLSSYNEQFF. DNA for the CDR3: TGTGCCAGCAGCCCCGACTTGAGCTCCTACAATGAGCAGTTCTTC.

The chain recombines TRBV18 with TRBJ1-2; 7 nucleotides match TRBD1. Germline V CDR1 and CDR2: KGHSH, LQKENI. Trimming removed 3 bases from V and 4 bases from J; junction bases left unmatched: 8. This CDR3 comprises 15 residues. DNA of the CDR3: TGTGCCAGCTCACCGGGGGAGGGGGCTGGCTATGGCTACACCTTC. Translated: CASSPGEGAGYGYTF.

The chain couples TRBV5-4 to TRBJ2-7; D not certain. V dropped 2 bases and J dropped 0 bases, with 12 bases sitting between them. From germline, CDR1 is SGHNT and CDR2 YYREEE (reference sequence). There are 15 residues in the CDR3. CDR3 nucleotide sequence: TGTGCCAGCAGCTTCGGCTCCAAGCCCTCCTACGAGCAGTACTTC. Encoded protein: CASSFGSKPSYEQYF.

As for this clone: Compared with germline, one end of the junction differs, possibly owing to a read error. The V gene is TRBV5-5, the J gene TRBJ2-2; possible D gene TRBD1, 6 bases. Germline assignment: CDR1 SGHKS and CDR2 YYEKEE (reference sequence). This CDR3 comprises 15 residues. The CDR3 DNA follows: TGTGCCAGCAGCTTGGGAGTAGGGGGTTTCGGGCAGCTGTTTTTT. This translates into CASSLGVGGFGQLFF.

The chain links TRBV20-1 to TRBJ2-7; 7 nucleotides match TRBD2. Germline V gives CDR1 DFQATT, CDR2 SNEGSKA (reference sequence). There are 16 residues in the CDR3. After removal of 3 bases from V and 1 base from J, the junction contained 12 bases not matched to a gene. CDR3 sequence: CSASNSGGGSSYEQYF. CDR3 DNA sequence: TGCAGTGCTAGTAACTCCGGCGGGGGTTCTTCCTACGAGCAGTACTTC.

The CDR3 DNA reads as TGCAGCGTTGAAAGCGGGACAGCGTATGGCTACACCTTC. This codes for CSVESGTAYGYTF. V gene TRBV29-1 combines with J gene TRBJ1-2; 7 bases map to TRBD1. Germline values: CDR1 SQVTM, CDR2 ANQGSEA. Losses at the gene ends were 2 bases for V and 5 bases for J; bases not matched to a gene: 5. The CDR3 has 13 residues.

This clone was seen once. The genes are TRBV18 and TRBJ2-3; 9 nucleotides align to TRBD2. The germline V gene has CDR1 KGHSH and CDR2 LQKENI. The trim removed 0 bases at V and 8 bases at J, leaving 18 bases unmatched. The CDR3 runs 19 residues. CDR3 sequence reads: CASSPPALGVAGVPGTQYF. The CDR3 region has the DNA TGTGCCAGCTCACCACCTGCCCTAGGGGTAGCGGGAGTTCCAGGTACGCAGTATTTT.

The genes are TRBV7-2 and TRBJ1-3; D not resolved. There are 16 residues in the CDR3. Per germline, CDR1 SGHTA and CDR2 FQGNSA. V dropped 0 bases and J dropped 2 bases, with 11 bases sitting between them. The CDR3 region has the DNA TGTGCCAGCAGCTTAGCAGCGCCCCCCCCTGGAAACACCATATATTTT. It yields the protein CASSLAAPPPGNTIYF.

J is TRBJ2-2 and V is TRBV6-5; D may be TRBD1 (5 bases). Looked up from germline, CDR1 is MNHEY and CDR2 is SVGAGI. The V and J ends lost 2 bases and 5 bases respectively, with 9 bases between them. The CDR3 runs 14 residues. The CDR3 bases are TGTGCCAGCAGTTACGCCGCAGGGACCGGGGAGCTGTTTTTT. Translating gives CASSYAAGTGELFF.